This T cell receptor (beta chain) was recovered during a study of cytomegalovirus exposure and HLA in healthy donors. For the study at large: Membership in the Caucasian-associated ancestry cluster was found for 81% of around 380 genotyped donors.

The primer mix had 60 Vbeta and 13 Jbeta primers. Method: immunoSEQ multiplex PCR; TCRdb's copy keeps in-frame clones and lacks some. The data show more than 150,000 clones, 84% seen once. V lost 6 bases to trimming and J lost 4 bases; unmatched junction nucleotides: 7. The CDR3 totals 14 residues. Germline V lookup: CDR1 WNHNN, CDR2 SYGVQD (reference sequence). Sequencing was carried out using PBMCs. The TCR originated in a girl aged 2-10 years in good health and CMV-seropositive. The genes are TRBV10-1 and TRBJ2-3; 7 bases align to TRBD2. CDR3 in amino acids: CASRESGAADTQYF. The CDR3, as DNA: TGCGCCAGCAGGGAAAGCGGGGCGGCAGATACGCAGTATTTT.